The 17 T cell receptor beta chains listed next were all sequenced from one sample in a study of beta chain features in type 1 diabetes. The study reverse transcribed the entire isolated RNA, so it sequenced expressed TCRB transcripts. Repertoires were generated with immunoSEQ multiplex PCR, while TCRdb's copy carries only in-frame clones and drops some. The sample holds some 200,000 clones, roughly 10% seen once. Sample: central memory CD4+ T cells from blood. The origin of the receptors is a man in his late teens or twenties in good health.

This clone was counted at least ten times. V usage is TRBV18 and J usage is TRBJ2-1; 7 positions agree with TRBD1. The CDR3 length is 16 residues. Germline V gene lookup returns CDR1 KGHSH and CDR2 LQKENI. The V and J ends lost 6 bases and 4 bases, in that order; junction bases with no gene match: 12. In DNA form, the CDR3 reads TGTGCCAGCTCGCCCCCGGGACAGCTACTATACAATGAGCAGTTCTTC. Amino acid sequence: CASSPPGQLLYNEQFF.

Only a few counts were recorded for this clone. The same CDR3 also results from other DNA sequences found in this sample. The chain uses TRBV30 and TRBJ1-5; 12 bases agree with TRBD1. Germline V CDR1 and CDR2: GTSNPN, SVGIG (reference sequence). The CDR3 loop spans 16 amino acids. The J segment lost 6 bases and the V segment lost 1 base, leaving 7 bases of the junction unmatched. CDR3 loop: CAWSETGTGGFQPQHF. CDR3 DNA: TGTGCCTGGAGTGAAACCGGGACAGGGGGCTTTCAGCCCCAGCATTTT. Full variable domain (outside the CDR3, taken from reference TRBV30 and TRBJ1-5): SQTIHQWPATLVQPVGSPLSLECTVEGTSNPNLYWYRQAAGRGLQLLFYSVGIGQISSEVPQNLSASRPQDRQFILSSKKLLLSDSGFYLCAWSETGTGGFQPQHFGDGTRLSIL.

J is TRBJ1-5 and V is TRBV19; TRBD1 might be the D (5 bases). V was cut by 3 bases and J by 7 bases, with 10 bases left in between. Per germline, CDR1 LNHDA and CDR2 SQIVND (reference sequence). The CDR3 spans 13 residues. CDR3 nucleotide sequence: TGTGCCAGTAGTATCGAGGGGAACCAGCCCCAGCATTTT. Its translation: CASSIEGNQPQHF.

The chain recombines TRBV5-1 with TRBJ2-5, with 7 bases aligning to TRBD2. Germline-derived CDR1 and CDR2 are SGHRS and YFSETQ. V lost 0 bases and J lost 5; bases outside the gene matches: 4. This CDR3 region has 14 residues. DNA of the CDR3: TGCGCCAGCAGCTTGGTGGCGGGAGAGGAGACCCAGTACTTC. It encodes CASSLVAGEETQYF.

The chain combines TRBV28 with TRBJ1-1; D might be TRBD1 (6 bases). Germline loops: CDR1 MDHEN, CDR2 SYDVKM. There are 13 residues in the CDR3. V dropped 9 bases and J dropped 2 bases, with 13 bases sitting between them. Written as DNA, the CDR3 is TGTGCCAGTTTTAACAGGGAAAACACTGAAGCTTTCTTT. Its translation: CASFNRENTEAFF.

With regard to this clone: Other DNA sequences of this sample code for an identical CDR3. CDR3 protein: CASSPTGANVLTF. Written as DNA, the CDR3 is TGTGCCAGCTCACCAACTGGGGCCAACGTCCTGACTTTC. The chain is built from TRBV18 and TRBJ2-6; no clear D. V was trimmed by 2 bases and J by 2 bases, leaving 1 base between them. This CDR3 comprises 13 residues. Germline V gene data show CDR1 as KGHSH and CDR2 as LQKENI.

V usage is TRBV19 and J usage is TRBJ1-2; possible D gene TRBD1, 6 bases. This CDR3 is 12 amino acids long. CDR1 is LNHDA, CDR2 SQIVND, per germline (reference sequence). V shed 4 bases and J shed 5 bases, with 8 bases lying between them. The CDR3 sequence is CASSTGEYGYTF. Here the CDR3 DNA reads TGTGCCAGTAGTACAGGGGAATATGGCTACACCTTC.

This rearrangement joins TRBV7-2 to TRBJ2-5; TRBD1 matches at 7 bases. This CDR3 has 15 amino acids. The ends lost 6 bases at V and 4 bases at J; junction bases unmatched: 11. Per the germline V gene, CDR1 is SGHTA and CDR2 is FQGNSA. CDR3 amino acids: CASRRASGTVETQYF. The CDR3 nucleotides are TGTGCCAGCAGGAGGGCGTCCGGGACAGTAGAGACCCAGTACTTC.

In this sample, this clone turned up a few times. This rearrangement joins TRBV28 to TRBJ1-2, with 8 bases fitting TRBD1. Per the germline V gene, CDR1 is MDHEN and CDR2 is SYDVKM. The CDR3 runs to 14 residues. V trimming: 6 bases; J trimming: 4 bases; junction bases outside the gene matches: 7. The CDR3, as DNA: TGTGCCAGCAGCGATACAGGGGGGACCTATGGCTACACCTTC. It specifies CASSDTGGTYGYTF.

This clone was seen a handful of times. The chain combines TRBV30 with TRBJ2-7, with D unresolved. Germline V lookup: CDR1 GTSNPN, CDR2 SVGIG (reference sequence). The CDR3 has 14 amino acids. V lost 0 bases and J 4 bases, leaving 13 bases between the germline ends. The CDR3 sequence: CAWSVGVLLYEQYF. CDR3 in DNA: TGTGCCTGGAGTGTCGGTGTCCTCCTTTACGAGCAGTACTTC.

This clone appeared a few times. The chain recombines TRBV18 with TRBJ2-1, with 11 bases matching TRBD1. CDR1 and CDR2 from the germline V gene are KGHSH and LQKENI. Losses at the gene ends were 5 bases for V and 10 bases for J; bases not matched to a gene: 10. CDR3 length: 15 residues. This CDR3 is CASSDGQGASREQFF. CDR3 DNA: TGTGCCAGCTCAGATGGACAGGGGGCATCGAGGGAGCAGTTCTTC.

This clone was counted ten times or more. Other nucleotide sequences from this sample produce the same CDR3. The chain uses TRBV5-1 and TRBJ2-1; 9 positions agree with TRBD2. Germline-derived CDR1 and CDR2 are SGHRS and YFSETQ. J lost 3 bases, V lost 4 bases, and 5 bases had no gene match. There are 15 residues in the CDR3. This chain's CDR3 is CASSPWTSDYNEQFF. The CDR3 bases are TGCGCCAGCAGCCCGTGGACTAGCGACTACAATGAGCAGTTCTTC.

There are a few counts of this clone. V and J are TRBV7-2 and TRBJ2-3; 11 bases agree with TRBD1. Germline V lookup: CDR1 SGHTA, CDR2 FQGNSA. The V segment lost 5 bases and the J segment 1 base; nucleotides outside the gene matches: 11. The CDR3 spans 18 residues. The CDR3 sequence: CASSLRPGTGGGTDTQYF. CDR3 DNA: TGTGCCAGCAGCCTTCGTCCCGGGACAGGGGGGGGCACAGATACGCAGTATTTT.

This chain connects TRBV6-6 to TRBJ1-5, with D possibly matching TRBD1 (5 bases). In germline, CDR1 is MNHNY, CDR2 SVGAGI (reference sequence). The CDR3 runs 14 residues. V dropped 5 bases and J dropped 6 bases, with 14 bases sitting between them. The CDR3 loop is CASSPRDGGQPQHF. CDR3 DNA: TGTGCCAGCAGTCCTCGGGACGGGGGTCAGCCCCAGCATTTT.

The V gene is TRBV9, the J gene TRBJ2-3; D unclear. Germline CDR1 reads SGDLS; CDR2 reads YYNGEE. The V end lost 0 bases, the J end lost 6 bases, and 8 bases lay between the germline ends. The CDR3 has 13 residues. The CDR3 bases are TGTGCCAGCAGCGTAGAGGGTTGGGATACGCAGTATTTT. This codes for CASSVEGWDTQYF.

Ten or more counts support this clone. CDR3 bases: TGCAGCGTCCAAGGGAACGGGTACAATGAGCAGTTCTTC. Translation gives CSVQGNGYNEQFF. The chain carries TRBV29-1 and TRBJ2-1, with D uncertain. Germline assignment: CDR1 SQVTM and CDR2 ANQGSEA. Deletions cut 6 bases from V and 4 bases from J, with 13 bases between. CDR3 size: 13 residues.

The table lists this clone with a few counts. This sequence joins TRBV7-9 and TRBJ2-1; TRBD2 aligns across 8 bases. The CDR3 length is 16 residues. V trimming: 1 base; J trimming: 7 bases; junction bases outside the gene matches: 9. Germline loops: CDR1 SEHNR, CDR2 FQNEAQ (reference sequence). CDR3 coding DNA: TGTGCCAGCAGCTTAGGGTGGCGGGAGGCCAAGAATGAGCAGTTCTTC. This encodes CASSLGWREAKNEQFF.